This T cell receptor (beta chain) was recovered during a study of T cell responses to AZD1222 COVID-19 vaccine. Per the germline V gene, CDR1 is LNHDA and CDR2 is SQIVND (reference sequence). V dropped 8 bases and J dropped 7; count of bases not matched to a gene: 11. CDR3 length equals 16 residues. Profiling relied on immunoSEQ multiplex PCR, and the TCRdb table lists in-frame clones only, not all of them. This table holds tens of thousands of clones, approximately 90% found once. Study-level findings and limits: The repertoires were collected only after the peak T cell response. Among vaccine-associated CD4 TCRs, coverage spanned spike, with dominance at 160-218 and 743-854. Baseline seropositivity occurred in only a handful of AZD1222 recipients.

This clone was detected only a few times. Antigen unknown. The specimen comprised peripheral blood, sampled 28 days after the second AZD1222 dose. This chain connects TRBV19 to TRBJ2-2; 12 bases line up with TRBD1. The receptor was isolated from an adult who received the AZD1222 COVID-19 vaccine. CDR3 sequence: CASRPGTGGAGGELFF. In nucleotides, the CDR3 is TGTGCCAGTCGTCCCGGGACAGGGGGCGCGGGCGGGGAGCTGTTTTTT.